This T cell receptor (beta chain) derives from a study of metastatic and nonmetastatic thyroid tumors (dated by TCRdb to between 2020 and 2021). As for the study more broadly: Repertoires from peripheral blood and from tumor or nodule tissue samples of malignant and benign thyroid patients were compared.

This clone has at least ten counts. The clone's antigen remains unknown. A single base separates this from a much larger clone, so it may be a read error. No patient had received any treatment before thyroid surgery. Using T-cell receptor beta sequencing, the researchers looked back retrospectively at clinical samples from patients, gathered between about 2012 and 2018. The method was PCR. The data were produced on an Illumina HiSeq 4000. High-throughput sequencing was used to profile the TCR beta-chain CDR3 region of each patient. As for the authors' bioinformatics: A classifier to discriminate distant-metastatic papillary thyroid cancer patients was built from CDR3 differences across clinicopathological groups. The Shannon index was used to assess repertoire diversity, and the Morisita-Horn index was used to assess tumor-blood repertoire similarity. In-frame beta chains were kept once TCRdb had trimmed the public reads at Q25 with fastp and called clones with MiXCR. These V and J calls originate from TCRdb's pipeline instead of the authors' own analysis. This sample lists fewer than 40,000 clones; roughly 22% were detected once. The ten largest clones add up to 2.5% to 3.5% of the sample.

The paper's findings and limits, for the study overall: In both blood and tumor samples, TCR beta diversity was reported to be significantly higher in malignant tumors than in benign nodules.

Material for sequencing was tumor tissue. The receptor was derived from a male donor with papillary thyroid cancer or a benign thyroid nodule (not recorded which). Some clones in this sample may be carry-over from other donors' samples.

The DNA reads as follows: TGTGCCATCAGCAGGGGGCCAGGGGACGAGCAGTACTTC. The encoded protein is CAISRGPGDEQYF. The rearranged segments are TRBV10-3 and TRBJ2-7, with 8 bases aligning to TRBD1. The CDR3 measures 13 amino acids from cysteine to phenylalanine. Only the CDR3 DNA stays, 39 bases, in frame from base 1. Trimming accounts for 6 bases at V and 5 bases at J, while the number of junction bases matched to no gene is 6. The CDR1 and CDR2 encoded by the germline V gene are ENHRY and SYGVKD.